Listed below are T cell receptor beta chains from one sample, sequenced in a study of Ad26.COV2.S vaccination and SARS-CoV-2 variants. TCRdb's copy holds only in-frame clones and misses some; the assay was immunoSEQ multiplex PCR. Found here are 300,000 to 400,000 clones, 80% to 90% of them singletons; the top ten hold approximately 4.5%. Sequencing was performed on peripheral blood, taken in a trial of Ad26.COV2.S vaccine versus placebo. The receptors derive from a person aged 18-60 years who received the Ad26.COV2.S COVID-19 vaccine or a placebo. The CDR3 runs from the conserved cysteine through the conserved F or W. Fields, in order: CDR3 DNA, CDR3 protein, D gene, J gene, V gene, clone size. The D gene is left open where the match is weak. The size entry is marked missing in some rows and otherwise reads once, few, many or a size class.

cdr3_nt: TGTGCCAGCAGTGGGACAGCCATCCGGACAGCCGGGACTAGCGGTAACCAAGAGACCCAGTACTTC
cdr3_aa: CASSGTAIRTAGTSGNQETQYF
d_call: TRBD2
j_call: TRBJ2-5
v_call: TRBV2
clone_size: .

cdr3_nt: TGTGCCAGCAGCCAGAGCCCGGGCCTTTACAATGAGCAGTTCTTC
cdr3_aa: CASSQSPGLYNEQFF
d_call: .
j_call: TRBJ2-1
v_call: TRBV9
clone_size: .

cdr3_nt: TGTGCCAGCAGCTGGAGGCGGGGTGAAAAACTGTTTTTT
cdr3_aa: CASSWRRGEKLFF
d_call: .
j_call: TRBJ1-4
v_call: TRBV7-8
clone_size: .

cdr3_nt: TGTGCCAGCAGTCTGGGAGGGACGTCCTACGAGCAGTACTTC
cdr3_aa: CASSLGGTSYEQYF
d_call: TRBD2
j_call: TRBJ2-7
v_call: TRBV5-8
clone_size: few

cdr3_nt: TGTGCCAGCAGCAGGTCAGCTCAGGAGACCCAGTACTTC
cdr3_aa: CASSRSAQETQYF
d_call: .
j_call: TRBJ2-5
v_call: TRBV11-2
clone_size: .

cdr3_nt: TGTGCCGGATCCACAGGGGAGCAAGAGACCCAGTACTTC
cdr3_aa: CAGSTGEQETQYF
d_call: TRBD1
j_call: TRBJ2-5
v_call: TRBV18
clone_size: .

cdr3_nt: TGTGCCAGCTCACCCGGGACAGTAAACTCACCCCTCCACTTT
cdr3_aa: CASSPGTVNSPLHF
d_call: TRBD1
j_call: TRBJ1-6
v_call: TRBV9
clone_size: .

cdr3_nt: TGTGCCAGCAGTGATGGGAGGAATCAGCCCCAGCATTTT
cdr3_aa: CASSDGRNQPQHF
d_call: .
j_call: TRBJ1-5
v_call: TRBV2
clone_size: once

cdr3_nt: TGTGCCAGCAGCTTAGAGAGTTTCGCCTACAATGAGCAGTTCTTC
cdr3_aa: CASSLESFAYNEQFF
d_call: .
j_call: TRBJ2-1
v_call: TRBV11-2
clone_size: few

cdr3_nt: TGTGCCAGCTCACCCGGTAACCTCTACGAGCAGTACTTC
cdr3_aa: CASSPGNLYEQYF
d_call: .
j_call: TRBJ2-7
v_call: TRBV18
clone_size: .

cdr3_nt: TGTGCCAGCAGTGAATATGGAAACAGGGTGGGCAATGAGCAGTTCTTC
cdr3_aa: CASSEYGNRVGNEQFF
d_call: .
j_call: TRBJ2-1
v_call: TRBV25-1
clone_size: .

cdr3_nt: TGTGCCAGCAGCCAAGATCGGGGGGACTACAATGAGCAGTTCTTC
cdr3_aa: CASSQDRGDYNEQFF
d_call: TRBD2
j_call: TRBJ2-1
v_call: TRBV4-2
clone_size: few

cdr3_nt: TGTGCCAGCACCCGGACAGGGGGGGAGCCCCAGCATTTT
cdr3_aa: CASTRTGGEPQHF
d_call: TRBD1
j_call: TRBJ1-5
v_call: TRBV12-3/TRBV12-4
clone_size: .

cdr3_nt: TGTGCCAGCAGTTCGACAGGGGGTTCCTACGAGCAGTACTTC
cdr3_aa: CASSSTGGSYEQYF
d_call: TRBD1
j_call: TRBJ2-7
v_call: TRBV28
clone_size: .

cdr3_nt: TGTGCCAGCAGTCCCTCGGCAGGGATCCATGAAAAACTGTTTTTT
cdr3_aa: CASSPSAGIHEKLFF
d_call: .
j_call: TRBJ1-4
v_call: TRBV28
clone_size: .

cdr3_nt: TGCGCCAGCAGCCCCTCCAAAAGGGGTAGCGGGAGAGAAGAGACCCAGTACTTC
cdr3_aa: CASSPSKRGSGREETQYF
d_call: TRBD2
j_call: TRBJ2-5
v_call: TRBV4-1
clone_size: .

cdr3_nt: TGTGCCAGCAGCTCCTTAGCCCGTTACAGGGGCACCGGGGAGCTGTTTTTT
cdr3_aa: CASSSLARYRGTGELFF
d_call: TRBD1
j_call: TRBJ2-2
v_call: TRBV7-2
clone_size: .

cdr3_nt: TGTGCCAGCAGTCCTAGCGGGGGGGTCGGGGAGCTGTTTTTT
cdr3_aa: CASSPSGGVGELFF
d_call: TRBD2
j_call: TRBJ2-2
v_call: TRBV6-8
clone_size: .

cdr3_nt: TGCAGCGTACAGGACAGGGACAACACCGGGGAGCTGTTTTTT
cdr3_aa: CSVQDRDNTGELFF
d_call: TRBD1
j_call: TRBJ2-2
v_call: TRBV29-1
clone_size: .

cdr3_nt: TGTGCCAGCAGCTTAGTGGACGAGCAGTACTTC
cdr3_aa: CASSLVDEQYF
d_call: .
j_call: TRBJ2-7
v_call: TRBV11-2
clone_size: .

cdr3_nt: TGTGCCAGCAGCTCAAACGCACAGGGAGACACTGAAGCTTTCTTT
cdr3_aa: CASSSNAQGDTEAFF
d_call: .
j_call: TRBJ1-1
v_call: TRBV7-9
clone_size: .

cdr3_nt: TGTGCCACCAGCGAGGCGGCGGGGACCTACAATGAGCAGTTCTTC
cdr3_aa: CATSEAAGTYNEQFF
d_call: .
j_call: TRBJ2-1
v_call: TRBV15
clone_size: .

cdr3_nt: TGCGCCAGCAGCCAAGATTCAGGGGATTATGGCTACACCTTC
cdr3_aa: CASSQDSGDYGYTF
d_call: .
j_call: TRBJ1-2
v_call: TRBV4-1
clone_size: .

cdr3_nt: TGTGCCAGTAGTATAAGAGTGGGCCTGGGCAATCAGCCCCAGCATTTT
cdr3_aa: CASSIRVGLGNQPQHF
d_call: .
j_call: TRBJ1-5
v_call: TRBV19
clone_size: .

cdr3_nt: TGTGCCAGCAGCTTACTACTAGCGGGAGGGCAGCAGTACTTC
cdr3_aa: CASSLLLAGGQQYF
d_call: TRBD2
j_call: TRBJ2-7
v_call: TRBV11-2
clone_size: .

cdr3_nt: TGTGCCAGCAGCGTAGCTATGGGGGCAGGGACCGGGGAGCTGTTTTTT
cdr3_aa: CASSVAMGAGTGELFF
d_call: .
j_call: TRBJ2-2
v_call: TRBV9
clone_size: .

cdr3_nt: TGTGCCAGCAGCTTAGGGAGCATGAACACTGAAGCTTTCTTT
cdr3_aa: CASSLGSMNTEAFF
d_call: .
j_call: TRBJ1-1
v_call: TRBV7-6
clone_size: .

cdr3_nt: TGTGCCAGCAGGCTAACTAGCGGGATCTACAATGAGCAGTTCTTC
cdr3_aa: CASRLTSGIYNEQFF
d_call: TRBD2
j_call: TRBJ2-1
v_call: TRBV27
clone_size: .

cdr3_nt: TGCGCCAGCAGCTTGAGCGGGGCTTCTAACTCTGGAAACACCATATATTTT
cdr3_aa: CASSLSGASNSGNTIYF
d_call: .
j_call: TRBJ1-3
v_call: TRBV5-1
clone_size: .

cdr3_nt: TGTGCCAGCAGCTTGACCGGGACAACGCAAGAGACCCAGTACTTC
cdr3_aa: CASSLTGTTQETQYF
d_call: .
j_call: TRBJ2-5
v_call: TRBV11-2
clone_size: once

cdr3_nt: TGCGCCAGCAGCCTAAGCCAAAATGGGGAGCTGTTTTTT
cdr3_aa: CASSLSQNGELFF
d_call: .
j_call: TRBJ2-2
v_call: TRBV5-1
clone_size: .

cdr3_nt: TGTGCCAGCAGCTCCTCTAGCGACTCCTACGAGCAGTACTTC
cdr3_aa: CASSSSSDSYEQYF
d_call: .
j_call: TRBJ2-7
v_call: TRBV11-2
clone_size: .

cdr3_nt: TGTGCCAGTAGTAGGGACCTCAGCAATCAGCCCCAGCATTTT
cdr3_aa: CASSRDLSNQPQHF
d_call: .
j_call: TRBJ1-5
v_call: TRBV19
clone_size: .

cdr3_nt: TGTGCCACCAGTGACTACACGAATACGCAGTATTTT
cdr3_aa: CATSDYTNTQYF
d_call: .
j_call: TRBJ2-3
v_call: TRBV24-1
clone_size: .

cdr3_nt: TGTGCCAGCAGCCGCCCGGCTAGCGGGAGTCCAGAACAAGAGACCCAGTACTTC
cdr3_aa: CASSRPASGSPEQETQYF
d_call: TRBD2
j_call: TRBJ2-5
v_call: TRBV4-2
clone_size: .

cdr3_nt: TGCGCCAGCAGCCCTCCTAGCGGTTCATACAATGAGCAGTTCTTC
cdr3_aa: CASSPPSGSYNEQFF
d_call: TRBD2
j_call: TRBJ2-1
v_call: TRBV4-1
clone_size: .

cdr3_nt: TGTGCCAGCAGTGACAAGCCGGGCTATGGCTACACCTTC
cdr3_aa: CASSDKPGYGYTF
d_call: .
j_call: TRBJ1-2
v_call: TRBV6-4
clone_size: .

cdr3_nt: TGTGCCAGCAGCTTGACCAGGGTCACCGGGGAGCTGTTTTTT
cdr3_aa: CASSLTRVTGELFF
d_call: .
j_call: TRBJ2-2
v_call: TRBV11-2
clone_size: .

cdr3_nt: TGTGCCAGCAGCTTAGCGAGTGGGAGCATCTACAATGAGCAGTTCTTC
cdr3_aa: CASSLASGSIYNEQFF
d_call: .
j_call: TRBJ2-1
v_call: TRBV7-9
clone_size: .

cdr3_nt: TGTGCCAGCAGGGGCAGGGGTCCAGGAGAGACCCAGTACTTC
cdr3_aa: CASRGRGPGETQYF
d_call: .
j_call: TRBJ2-5
v_call: TRBV28
clone_size: .

cdr3_nt: TGTGCCAGCAGTTCCCTTAGTAGGGGCACAGATACGCAGTATTTT
cdr3_aa: CASSSLSRGTDTQYF
d_call: .
j_call: TRBJ2-3
v_call: TRBV28
clone_size: .

cdr3_nt: TGTGCCAGCAGCTTGGGAGGGGTCTACGAGCAGTACTTC
cdr3_aa: CASSLGGVYEQYF
d_call: .
j_call: TRBJ2-7
v_call: TRBV5-6
clone_size: .

cdr3_nt: TGCAGCCTGACAGGGGTTGGCGTCACTGAAGCTTTCTTT
cdr3_aa: CSLTGVGVTEAFF
d_call: TRBD1
j_call: TRBJ1-1
v_call: TRBV29-1
clone_size: .

cdr3_nt: TGCGCCAGCAGCTTGGACCGTTCGGGCTACACCTTC
cdr3_aa: CASSLDRSGYTF
d_call: .
j_call: TRBJ1-2
v_call: TRBV5-1
clone_size: .

cdr3_nt: TGTGCCAGCAGTTACTTCGACGATCAGAGTATCGGGGAGCTGTTTTTT
cdr3_aa: CASSYFDDQSIGELFF
d_call: .
j_call: TRBJ2-2
v_call: TRBV6-5
clone_size: .

cdr3_nt: TGTGCCAGCAGTTCTTTCACAGGGGCGGGATCCTACAATGAGCAGTTCTTC
cdr3_aa: CASSSFTGAGSYNEQFF
d_call: .
j_call: TRBJ2-1
v_call: TRBV28
clone_size: .